The 29 T cell receptor beta chains reported below all come from one sample, sequenced in a study of T cell clones after liver transplantation. Repertoires were generated with immunoSEQ multiplex PCR, while TCRdb's copy carries only in-frame clones and drops some. Altogether fewer than 20,000 clones are present, 88% being singletons, with the ten largest covering 10% to 15%. The specimen was CD8+ T cells from blood, collected before liver transplant. These receptors all come from a human donor who received a liver transplant.

The chain joins TRBV7-6 to TRBJ2-7; a weak D match, TRBD1 (5 bases). Germline-derived CDR1 and CDR2 are SGHVS and FNYEAQ. V lost 2 bases and J 3 bases, leaving 14 bases between the germline ends. CDR3 length: 15 amino acids. The CDR3 loop is CASSLTPGAGYEQYF. The CDR3 bases are TGTGCCAGCAGCTTAACGCCTGGGGCAGGCTACGAGCAGTACTTC.

The chain has TRBV19 and TRBJ1-2; TRBD1 aligns across 7 bases. V shed 3 bases, J shed 3 bases, and the junction held 4 bases outside the gene matches. The CDR3 runs to 14 residues. CDR1 and CDR2 (germline): LNHDA, SQIVND (reference sequence). As DNA, the CDR3 is TGTGCCAGTAGTATTCGACAGGGTCACTATGGCTACACCTTC. It yields the protein CASSIRQGHYGYTF.

The count of this clone is one. The chain is built from TRBV2 and TRBJ2-7, with 9 bases fitting TRBD2. V lost 4 bases and J lost 0; bases outside the gene matches: 10. CDR3 length: 17 residues. The V gene's germline CDR1 is SNHLY and CDR2 FYNNEI. CDR3 region: CASSGFHATSGSYEQYF. In DNA, the CDR3 is TGTGCCAGCAGTGGTTTTCACGCGACTAGCGGCTCCTACGAGCAGTACTTC.

This clone was recorded only once. The chain recombines TRBV28 with TRBJ2-7; TRBD1 is a possible D gene (7 bases). The CDR3 has 16 residues. CDR1 MDHEN and CDR2 SYDVKM come from the germline V gene. Trimming stripped 4 bases from V and 4 bases from J, with 20 bases between. CDR3 loop: CASSYTGEVVRYEQYF. DNA of the CDR3: TGTGCCAGCAGTTATACAGGGGAGGTCGTAAGGTACGAGCAGTACTTC.

The V gene is TRBV11-2, the J gene TRBJ2-3; 7 bases match TRBD1. This CDR3 contains 16 residues. Germline CDR1 reads SGHAT; CDR2 reads FQNNGV. With 4 bases clipped from V and 8 bases from J, the junction kept 15 bases outside the gene matches. CDR3 region: CASSSTGTASRGTQYF. In DNA, the CDR3 is TGTGCCAGCAGCTCGACTGGGACAGCGTCCCGGGGTACGCAGTATTTT.

V is TRBV28 and J is TRBJ2-2; the D is unclear. The germline gives CDR1 MDHEN, CDR2 SYDVKM. The V and J ends lost 2 bases and 7 bases respectively, with 2 bases between them. The CDR3 is 11 amino acids. CDR3 nucleotides: TGTGCCAGCAGTTTACACGGGGAGCTGTTTTTT. It is translated as CASSLHGELFF.

This chain links TRBV15 with TRBJ1-1, with D possibly matching TRBD1 (5 bases). The CDR3 runs to 16 residues. The V and J ends lost 3 bases and 0 bases respectively, with 14 bases between them. The germline gives CDR1 LNHNV, CDR2 YYDKDF (reference sequence). CDR3 nucleotide sequence: TGTGCCACCAGCAGTGCAGGGAGTGCCATGAACACTGAAGCTTTCTTT. Protein sequence: CATSSAGSAMNTEAFF.

The genes are TRBV11-2 and TRBJ2-1, with TRBD2 identical over 8 bases. The germline V gene has CDR1 SGHAT and CDR2 FQNNGV. V was clipped by 5 bases and J by 9 bases; unmatched bases: 3. The CDR3 totals 12 residues. The CDR3 coding sequence is TGTGCCAGCAGCCCGGCGGGGGGTGAGCAGTTCTTC. Translated, it gives CASSPAGGEQFF. Complete variable domain (other parts from reference TRBV11-2 and TRBJ2-1): EAGVAQSPRYKIIEKRQSVAFWCNPISGHATLYWYQQILGQGPKLLIQFQNNGVVDDSQLPKDRFSAERLKGVDSTLKIQPAKLEDSAVYLCASSPAGGEQFFGPGTRLTVL.

This chain uses TRBV19 with TRBJ2-7; unclear D gene. Germline V gives CDR1 LNHDA, CDR2 SQIVND (reference sequence). Deletions cut 3 bases from V and 0 bases from J, with 12 bases between. The CDR3 runs to 15 residues. CDR3 amino acids: CASSMVHSSSYEQYF. The CDR3 coding sequence is TGTGCCAGTAGTATGGTTCATAGTTCCTCCTACGAGCAGTACTTC.

This chain connects TRBV7-9 to TRBJ2-1; possible D gene TRBD2, 6 bases. The germline gives CDR1 SEHNR, CDR2 FQNEAQ (reference sequence). Trimming left V 10 bases short and J 8 bases short, with 24 bases between. This CDR3 has 15 amino acids. In DNA, the CDR3 is TGTGCCATCTCTCCCCGGGACTTGCCCGCCGATGAGCAGTTCTTC. This gives the protein CAISPRDLPADEQFF.

This rearrangement joins TRBV5-1 to TRBJ1-1, with D unclear. This CDR3 is 14 amino acids long. Trimming took 0 bases from V and 1 from J, leaving 7 bases between them. CDR1 and CDR2 (germline): SGHRS, YFSETQ. The CDR3 bases are TGCGCCAGCAGCTTGGCCTTCGGGAACACTGAAGCTTTCTTT. Its protein is CASSLAFGNTEAFF. Complete variable domain (other parts from reference TRBV5-1 and TRBJ1-1): KAGVTQTPRYLIKTRGQQVTLSCSPISGHRSVSWYQQTPGQGLQFLFEYFSETQRNKGNFPGRFSGRQFSNSRSEMNVSTLELGDSALYLCASSLAFGNTEAFFGQGTRLTVV.

The V gene is TRBV25-1, the J gene TRBJ2-3; a possible D gene is TRBD1 (5 bases). From germline, CDR1 is MGHDK and CDR2 SYGVNS. The CDR3 is made up of 15 amino acids. V shed 2 bases and J shed 3 bases, with 12 bases lying between them. CDR3 region: CASSEGAGITDTQYF. In DNA form, the CDR3 reads TGTGCCAGCAGTGAAGGAGCAGGGATTACAGATACGCAGTATTTT.

The gene calls are TRBV27 and TRBJ2-7, with D possibly being TRBD1 or TRBD2 (5 bases each). The V end lost 8 bases, the J end lost 3 bases, and 17 bases lay between the germline ends. CDR3 size: 14 residues. Germline-derived CDR1 and CDR2 are MNHEY and SMNVEV (reference sequence). The CDR3 loop reads CASSGAETHYEQYF. As DNA, the CDR3 is TGTGCCAGCTCCGGGGCAGAAACCCACTACGAGCAGTACTTC.

The chain joins TRBV28 to TRBJ1-2, with D possibly matching TRBD1 (6 bases). V lost 4 bases to trimming and J lost 4 bases, with 10 bases between them. The CDR3 has 13 residues. Germline-derived CDR1 and CDR2 are MDHEN and SYDVKM. The CDR3 nucleotides read TGTGCCAGCAGTTATACAGGGCTCTATGGCTACACCTTC. This sequence encodes CASSYTGLYGYTF.

The chain couples TRBV28 to TRBJ2-1, with 7 bases that match TRBD2. CDR3 length: 14 amino acids. CDR1 and CDR2 from the germline V gene are MDHEN and SYDVKM. The ends lost 7 bases at V and 8 bases at J; junction bases unmatched: 11. CDR3 nucleotides: TGTGCCAGCACCCCCCGCCCAGGGAGGGATGAGCAGTTCTTC. Its protein is CASTPRPGRDEQFF.

The gene calls are TRBV19 and TRBJ2-1, with 11 nucleotides matching TRBD2. V was pared by 5 bases and J by 3 bases, with 3 bases of the junction left unmatched. This CDR3 comprises 15 residues. CDR1 is LNHDA and CDR2 is SQIVND in the germline V gene (reference sequence). CDR3 residues: CASSAGLAGYNEQFF. The CDR3 DNA reads TGTGCCAGTAGTGCAGGACTAGCGGGCTACAATGAGCAGTTCTTC.

The CDR3 spells CASSLGGVTEAFF. The CDR3 DNA reads TGTGCCAGCAGCTTGGGAGGGGTGACTGAAGCTTTCTTT. The rearrangement uses TRBV5-6 and TRBJ1-1, with D perhaps TRBD1 (5 bases). There are 13 residues in the CDR3. The germline CDR1 and CDR2 sequences are SGHDT and YYEEEE. With 0 bases removed from V and 5 bases from J, the gap between germline ends came to 8 bases.

This chain links TRBV7-9 with TRBJ2-1; the D call may be TRBD1 or TRBD2 (5 bases each). The V end was cut by 11 bases, the J end by 5 bases, with 22 bases between. The CDR3 runs to 15 residues. Germline CDR1 is SEHNR and CDR2 is FQNEAQ (reference sequence). The CDR3: CAQAWGYHEDNEQFF. CDR3 coding DNA: TGTGCCCAAGCTTGGGGGTACCACGAGGACAATGAGCAGTTCTTC.

The rearrangement joins TRBV5-6 to TRBJ2-5; no reliable D call. CDR1 SGHDT and CDR2 YYEEEE come from the germline V gene. This CDR3 has 18 residues. Trimming pared 1 base from V and 0 bases from J, leaving 19 bases between. CDR3 loop: CASSLLNPQPLYQETQYF. CDR3 in DNA: TGTGCCAGCAGCTTGTTAAACCCGCAACCGCTTTACCAAGAGACCCAGTACTTC.

V gene TRBV27 combines with J gene TRBJ1-1; 9 nucleotides agree with TRBD1. The CDR3 has 14 residues. The junction had 6 bases not matched to a gene; V was cut back by 4 bases and J by 6 bases. Germline CDR1 reads MNHEY; CDR2 reads SMNVEV (reference sequence). CDR3 nucleotides: TGTGCCAGCAGTTCGGGACAGGGCTTTTCTGAAGCTTTCTTT. It encodes CASSSGQGFSEAFF.

CDR3 protein: CASSPKLVAPNTEAFF. CDR3 coding DNA: TGCGCCAGCAGCCCGAAATTGGTGGCACCGAACACTGAAGCTTTCTTT. The V call is TRBV5-1, the J call TRBJ1-1; D not resolved. The germline V gene has CDR1 SGHRS and CDR2 YFSETQ. V lost 4 bases and J lost 1, with 17 bases in between. This CDR3 is 16 amino acids long.

The CDR3 loop is CAISESLGWTQYF. The CDR3 bases are TGTGCCATCAGTGAGTCCTTGGGATGGACGCAGTATTTT. The chain couples TRBV10-3 to TRBJ2-3; D gene unclear. V shed 0 bases and J shed 9 bases, with 10 bases lying between them. The CDR3 sequence is 13 residues long. Per the germline V gene, CDR1 is ENHRY and CDR2 is SYGVKD.

DNA of the CDR3: TGTGCCATTAGGGCAGGGGGAGATGAAAAACTGTTTTTT. As protein: CAIRAGGDEKLFF. The rearrangement joins TRBV10-3 to TRBJ1-4, with 7 bases matching TRBD1. The CDR3 sequence is 13 residues long. The germline gives CDR1 ENHRY, CDR2 SYGVKD. The junction had 7 bases not matched to a gene; V was cut back by 9 bases and J by 6 bases.

In nucleotides, the CDR3 is TGTGCCAGCAGCAAGGGCAATGAGCAGTTCTTC. Protein: CASSKGNEQFF. The chain recombines TRBV28 with TRBJ2-1, with D hard to call. This CDR3 contains 11 residues. Germline-derived CDR1 and CDR2 are MDHEN and SYDVKM. V was shortened by 6 bases and J by 6 bases, with 6 bases between the two germline ends. The complete variable domain, with remaining parts taken from reference TRBV28 and TRBJ2-1, reads DVKVTQSSRYLVKRTGEKVFLECVQDMDHENMFWYRQDPGLGLRLIYFSYDVKMKEKGDIPEGYSVSREKKERFSLILESASTNQTSMYLCASSKGNEQFFGPGTRLTVL.

The chain carries TRBV4-2 and TRBJ2-7; D possibly corresponds to TRBD2 (6 bases). V gave up 4 bases and J gave up 2 bases, with 15 bases separating them. CDR1 LGHNA and CDR2 YNFKEQ come from the germline V gene. The CDR3 has 15 residues. The CDR3 bases are TGTGCCAGCAGCCCGTGGGACTCCACCGCCTACGAGCAGTACTTC. Protein product: CASSPWDSTAYEQYF.

In its sample, this clone was seen once. The rearrangement uses TRBV28 and TRBJ2-1; D not resolved. Trimming cost V 3 bases and J 1 base, with 10 bases left between them. The length of the CDR3 is 15 residues. The germline gives CDR1 MDHEN, CDR2 SYDVKM. DNA for the CDR3: TGTGCCAGCAGTTTGACGGACGTTTCCTACAATGAGCAGTTCTTC. Its translation is CASSLTDVSYNEQFF.

A note on this clone: The junction differs from germline at one of its ends, possibly a read error. The CDR3 sequence: CASSQGTQYF. In DNA form, the CDR3 reads TGCGCCAGCAGTCAAGGGACCCAGTACTTC. This chain joins TRBV23-1 and TRBJ2-5; D is ambiguous. TRBV23-1 is classed as an ORF, of uncertain function. CDR3 length equals 10 residues.

The chain combines TRBV5-1 with TRBJ1-1; 7 bases line up with TRBD1. The CDR3 runs to 13 residues. The junction had 7 bases not matched to a gene; V was cut back by 4 bases and J by 7 bases. CDR1 is SGHRS, CDR2 YFSETQ, per germline. The CDR3 DNA sequence: TGCGCCAGCAGCCCCTTAGGGGGCGATGAAGCTTTCTTT. Its translation is CASSPLGGDEAFF.

This chain links TRBV28 with TRBJ2-1; a weak D match, TRBD2 (5 bases). With 6 bases removed from V and 8 bases from J, the gap between germline ends came to 23 bases. In germline, CDR1 is MDHEN, CDR2 SYDVKM. The CDR3 consists of 16 residues. CDR3 protein: CASRPPSAEMMYEQFF. The CDR3 nucleotides are TGTGCCAGCAGGCCCCCCTCAGCGGAGATGATGTATGAGCAGTTCTTC. Drawing the rest from reference TRBV28 and TRBJ2-1, the complete variable domain is DVKVTQSSRYLVKRTGEKVFLECVQDMDHENMFWYRQDPGLGLRLIYFSYDVKMKEKGDIPEGYSVSREKKERFSLILESASTNQTSMYLCASRPPSAEMMYEQFFGPGTRLTVL.